The 15 T cell receptor beta chains listed next were all sequenced from one sample in a study of cytomegalovirus exposure and HLA in healthy donors. The study ran its PCR with 60 Vbeta and 13 Jbeta primers. Assay: immunoSEQ multiplex PCR; the TCRdb copy retains only in-frame clones and omits some. There are 190,000 or so clones in the sample, with roughly 0.74% held by the top ten. The source material was PBMCs. The receptors were gathered from a boy younger than 18 in good health and CMV-seronegative.

This chain uses TRBV28 with TRBJ2-7; D call uncertain. Trimming took off 10 bases at V and 0 bases at J, with 4 bases between the two ends. CDR3 size: 10 residues. Germline CDR1 and CDR2: MDHEN and SYDVKM. CDR3 loop: CATSSYEQYF. For the CDR3, the DNA is TGTGCCACTAGCTCCTACGAGCAGTACTTC.

The chain couples TRBV5-5 to TRBJ2-5, with 7 bases lining up with TRBD2. J gave up 1 base and V 1 base, and 10 bases lay outside the gene matches. The CDR3 extends over 17 amino acids. The germline CDR1 and CDR2 sequences are SGHKS and YYEKEE (reference sequence). In DNA, the CDR3 is TGTGCCAGCAGCTTGTTTCCCGATGGGAGGGGCCAAGAGACCCAGTACTTC. It is translated as CASSLFPDGRGQETQYF.

The rearrangement uses TRBV10-2 and TRBJ2-7; TRBD2 agrees at 10 bases. J gave up 5 bases and V 5 bases, and 0 bases lay outside the gene matches. Germline V gives CDR1 WSHSY, CDR2 SAAADI. This CDR3 region has 12 residues. CDR3 sequence: CASSLAGDEQYF. The CDR3 DNA follows: TGCGCCAGCAGTCTAGCGGGGGACGAGCAGTACTTC.

The V gene is TRBV5-1, the J gene TRBJ1-1; a weak D match, TRBD1 (5 bases). Trimming stripped 4 bases from V and 5 bases from J, with 21 bases between. The CDR3 covers 16 residues. Germline CDR1 SGHRS, CDR2 YFSETQ. The DNA of the CDR3 is TGCGCCAGCAGCATTTCTACAGGCCCCCTGGGGACTGAAGCTTTCTTT. Amino acids: CASSISTGPLGTEAFF.

The gene calls are TRBV28 and TRBJ2-7; perhaps TRBD1 as D (5 bases). V was cut by 7 bases and J by 2 bases, with 12 bases left in between. Germline V gene data show CDR1 as MDHEN and CDR2 as SYDVKM. CDR3 length: 13 residues. The CDR3 region has the DNA TGTGCCAGCACGCAAGGGGTGACCTACGAGCAGTACTTC. Protein product: CASTQGVTYEQYF.

This chain joins TRBV2 and TRBJ2-7, with 10 bases aligning to TRBD1. With V trimmed by 4 bases and J by 5 bases, 14 bases remained unmatched. CDR3 length: 17 residues. Germline V gene sequence: CDR1 SNHLY, CDR2 FYNNEI. CDR3 DNA sequence: TGTGCCAGCAGTGTTTTAAAGGGGACAGGGGTAGGGGACGAGCAGTACTTC. Residues: CASSVLKGTGVGDEQYF.

The chain links TRBV7-9 to TRBJ2-7; D might be TRBD1 (6 bases). The CDR3 runs 14 residues. Germline-derived CDR1 and CDR2 are SEHNR and FQNEAQ (reference sequence). V was pared by 5 bases and J by 1 base, with 12 bases between. CDR3 DNA: TGTGCCAGCAGCCCCGAGGGACATTCCTACGAGCAGTACTTC. Amino acids: CASSPEGHSYEQYF.

The CDR3 region is CATSSEGRGTEAFF. In nucleotides, the CDR3 is TGTGCCACCAGCAGCGAAGGGCGGGGGACTGAAGCTTTCTTT. The V call is TRBV15, the J call TRBJ1-1; tentative D call: TRBD1 (5 bases). This CDR3 has 14 amino acids. Germline lookup yields CDR1 LNHNV and CDR2 YYDKDF (reference sequence). V lost 3 bases to trimming and J lost 5 bases, with 13 bases between them.

The chain has TRBV13 and TRBJ2-5; D gene ambiguous. The J call is doubtful: the DNA matches TRBJ2-7 better. This CDR3 spans 17 amino acids. Per germline, CDR1 PRHDT and CDR2 FYEKMQ (reference sequence). The CDR3 DNA sequence: TGTGCCAGCAGCTTGAGCCCAGGTTTGACCGCCGACTACGAGCAGTACTTC. It translates to CASSLSPGLTADYEQYF.

About this clone itself: Other DNA sequences in this sample translate to the same CDR3. This chain uses TRBV19 with TRBJ2-7; 11 nucleotides line up with TRBD1. Germline loops: CDR1 LNHDA, CDR2 SQIVND (reference sequence). Trimming took 5 bases from V and 4 from J; bases not matched to a gene: 4. The length of the CDR3 is 14 residues. CDR3 nucleotide sequence: TGTGCCAGTAGTCCCGGGACAGGGGGATACGAGCAGTACTTC. Translation: CASSPGTGGYEQYF.

The rearrangement joins TRBV5-6 to TRBJ1-2; 9 bases map to TRBD1. This CDR3 has 13 residues. Germline assignment: CDR1 SGHDT and CDR2 YYEEEE. Germline trimming cut 7 bases from V and 2 bases from J; bases unmatched to any gene: 3. The CDR3, as DNA: TGTGCCAGCGGGGGACAGGGCAACTATGGCTACACCTTC. This encodes CASGGQGNYGYTF. Filled out from reference TRBV5-6 and TRBJ1-2, the complete variable domain reads DAGVTQSPTHLIKTRGQQVTLRCSPKSGHDTVSWYQQALGQGPQFIFQYYEEEERQRGNFPDRFSGHQFPNYSSELNVNALLLGDSALYLCASGGQGNYGYTFGSGTRLTVV.

The chain is built from TRBV28 and TRBJ2-7, with TRBD1 identical over 9 bases. Per the germline V gene, CDR1 is MDHEN and CDR2 is SYDVKM. The V gene end was trimmed by 6 bases and the J gene end by 4 bases; junction bases not matched to a gene: 4. This CDR3 comprises 13 residues. CDR3 in DNA: TGTGCCAGCAGCGCCGGGACAGGGTACGAGCAGTACTTC. This codes for CASSAGTGYEQYF.

J is TRBJ1-5 and V is TRBV6-5; 7 nucleotides match TRBD1. CDR3 size: 15 residues. V shed 4 bases and J 8 bases; nucleotides not matched to a gene: 11. CDR1 is MNHEY, CDR2 SVGAGI, per germline. CDR3 sequence reads: CASSFNGQAGEPQHF. In DNA, the CDR3 is TGTGCCAGCAGTTTCAACGGACAGGCAGGTGAGCCCCAGCATTTT.

Worth noting for this clone: The DNA is left out, because the CDR3 cannot be placed on it with certainty; the CDR3 is given as TCRdb lists it. The chain joins TRBV21-1 to TRBJ2-7; the D segment call TRBD1 is taken from the table without a DNA check. TRBV21-1 has pseudogene status. Inclusive of both ends, the CDR3 amounts to 14 amino acids. CDR3 in amino acids: CASTVGQGNYEQYF.

The chain links TRBV6-6 to TRBJ1-5, with 7 positions matching TRBD1. Trimming cost V 7 bases and J 4 bases; bases outside gene matches: 7. CDR3 length equals 14 residues. CDR1 is MNHNY and CDR2 is SVGAGI in the germline V gene (reference sequence). The chain's CDR3 is CASTRGQLNQPQHF. In DNA, the CDR3 is TGTGCCAGCACTCGGGGACAGTTAAATCAGCCCCAGCATTTT.